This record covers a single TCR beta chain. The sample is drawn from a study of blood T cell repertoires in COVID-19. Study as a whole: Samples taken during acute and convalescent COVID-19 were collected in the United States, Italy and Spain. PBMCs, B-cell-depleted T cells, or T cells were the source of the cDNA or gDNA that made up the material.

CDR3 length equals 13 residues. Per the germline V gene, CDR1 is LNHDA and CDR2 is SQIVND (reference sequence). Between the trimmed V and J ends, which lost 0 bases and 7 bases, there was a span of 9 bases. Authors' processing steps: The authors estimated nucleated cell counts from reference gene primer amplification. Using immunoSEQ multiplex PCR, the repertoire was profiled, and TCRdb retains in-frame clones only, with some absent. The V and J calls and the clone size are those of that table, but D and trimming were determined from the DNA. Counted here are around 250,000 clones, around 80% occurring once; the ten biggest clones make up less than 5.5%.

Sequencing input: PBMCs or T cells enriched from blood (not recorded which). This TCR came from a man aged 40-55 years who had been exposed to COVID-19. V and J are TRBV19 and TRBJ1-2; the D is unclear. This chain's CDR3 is CASSIEGERGYTF. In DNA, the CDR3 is TGTGCCAGTAGTATAGAGGGAGAACGTGGCTACACCTTC.